This T cell receptor beta chain is drawn from a study of cytomegalovirus exposure and HLA in healthy donors. The overall study: Early released data had roughly 81 million unique TCRs, all coming from HLA-typed donors.

Broader study findings: In vitro testing confirmed three CMV-associated chains as specific for CMV antigens. It was approximately 150 TCR beta chains that were listed as cytomegalovirus-associated. Sequence variants that were highly shared formed a cluster that was likely a sequencing artifact.

V lost 5 bases to trimming and J lost 2 bases, with 10 bases between them. Germline values: CDR1 MNHNS, CDR2 SASEGT. The CDR3 runs to 14 residues. Points on this clone: As yet, its antigen is unknown.

A multiplex PCR was run with 60 Vbeta primers and 13 Jbeta primers. Produced via immunoSEQ multiplex PCR; TCRdb's table is partial and in-frame only. This sample's clone table lists around 60,000 clones. The specimen was PBMCs. This receptor was identified in a man aged 25-40 years in good health and CMV-seropositive. The chain couples TRBV6-1 to TRBJ2-1; D may be TRBD2 (6 bases). In DNA, the CDR3 is TGTGCCAGCAGTCCACGGGGGACCTACAATGAGCAGTTCTTC. Its translation is CASSPRGTYNEQFF.